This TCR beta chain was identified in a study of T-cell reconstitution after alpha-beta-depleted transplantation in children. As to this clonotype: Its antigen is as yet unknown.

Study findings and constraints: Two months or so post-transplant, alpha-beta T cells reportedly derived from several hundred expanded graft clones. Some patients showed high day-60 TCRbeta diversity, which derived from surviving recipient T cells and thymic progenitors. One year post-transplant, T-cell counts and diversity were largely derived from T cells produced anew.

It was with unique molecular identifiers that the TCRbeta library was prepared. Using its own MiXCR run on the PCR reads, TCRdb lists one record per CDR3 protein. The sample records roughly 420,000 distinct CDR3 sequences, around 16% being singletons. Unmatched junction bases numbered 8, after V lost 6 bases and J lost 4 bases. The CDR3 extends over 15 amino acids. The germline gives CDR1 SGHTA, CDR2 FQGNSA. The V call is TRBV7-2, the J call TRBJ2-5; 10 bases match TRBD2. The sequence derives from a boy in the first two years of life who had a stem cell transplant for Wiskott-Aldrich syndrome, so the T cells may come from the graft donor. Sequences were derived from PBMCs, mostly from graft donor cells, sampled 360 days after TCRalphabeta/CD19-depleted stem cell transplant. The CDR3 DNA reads TGTGCCAGCAGGGCTAGCGGGAGTTTAAGAGAGACCCAGTACTTC. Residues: CASRASGSLRETQYF.